This entry features one T cell receptor (beta chain) sequence. Clones were read by immunoSEQ multiplex PCR, and TCRdb kept only the in-frame ones, dropping some. Among about 400,000 clones listed, approximately 88% were seen once. The data derive from a study of blood T cell repertoires in COVID-19. For the study at large: Researchers got acute and convalescent COVID-19 samples from the United States, Italy and Spain.

This CDR3 has 21 amino acids. J was trimmed by 0 bases and V by 2 bases; bases with no gene match: 15. The germline V gene encodes CDR1 SGHRS and CDR2 YFSETQ. The sequence derives from a man in his forties with acute or convalescent COVID-19. The sequenced sample was peripheral blood. The V and J genes are TRBV5-1 and TRBJ2-3; 13 bases align to TRBD2. The CDR3 is CASSFPLGTSGNPESTDTQYF. For the CDR3, the DNA is TGCGCCAGCAGCTTTCCTCTGGGGACTAGCGGGAACCCTGAAAGCACAGATACGCAGTATTTT.